Presented here are 7 T cell receptor beta chains from one specimen sequenced in a study of immune evolution from preneoplasia to lung adenocarcinoma (dated by TCRdb to the early 2020s). The receptor library was made with the immunoSEQ multiplex PCR assay. TCRdb holds this immuneACCESS table with in-frame rearrangements only. Some clones are missing; in checked studies, unresolved V genes explain under half, and the rest has no known cause. This sample lists about 2,000 clones; 65% to 90% were detected once. The ten top clones hold around 20% of the sample. The sequencing sample was made of FFPE adjacent normal lung tissue. The receptor set was obtained from a person aged 55-85 years with lung adenocarcinoma.

The chain links TRBV29-1 to TRBJ2-7, with 7 bases aligning to TRBD1. CDR3 length: 12 amino acids. In germline, CDR1 is SQVTM, CDR2 ANQGSEA. J gave up 4 bases and V 7 bases, and 7 bases lay outside the gene matches. The CDR3, as DNA: TGCAGCGGGGGACAGCCTGGATACGAGCAGTACTTC. As protein: CSGGQPGYEQYF.

The chain is built from TRBV29-1 and TRBJ2-2; TRBD1 agrees at 10 bases. The germline V gene encodes CDR1 SQVTM and CDR2 ANQGSEA. V was clipped by 7 bases and J by 4 bases; unmatched bases: 6. The CDR3 contains 14 residues. CDR3 sequence (DNA): TGCAGCGCTTGGGGACAGGGGATCACCGGGGAGCTGTTTTTT. Its translation is CSAWGQGITGELFF.

The chain couples TRBV30 to TRBJ2-2; weak D call: TRBD1 (6 bases). The germline V gene has CDR1 GTSNPN and CDR2 SVGIG (reference sequence). CDR3 length: 13 amino acids. V was shortened by 2 bases and J by 7 bases, with 11 bases between the two germline ends. CDR3 bases: TGTGCCTGGAGTCCCAGGGGAGACGGGGAGCTGTTTTTT. Translating gives CAWSPRGDGELFF.

The J gene is TRBJ1-1, the V gene TRBV5-4; D not resolved. CDR3 length equals 12 residues. From germline, CDR1 is SGHNT and CDR2 YYREEE (reference sequence). Trimming left V 3 bases short and J 1 base short, with 4 bases between. The CDR3 loop reads CASSSPNTEAFF. The DNA of the CDR3 is TGTGCCAGCAGCTCGCCGAACACTGAAGCTTTCTTT.

The chain couples TRBV10-3 to TRBJ2-1; D call uncertain. Germline assignment: CDR1 ENHRY and CDR2 SYGVKD. Trimming removed 6 bases at V and 1 base at J, with 4 bases between. CDR3 size: 12 residues. CDR3: CAIRTSYNEQFF. The CDR3 bases are TGTGCCATCAGGACTTCCTACAATGAGCAGTTCTTC.

The V gene is TRBV9, the J gene TRBJ1-1; D is perhaps TRBD1 (5 bases). Germline-derived CDR1 and CDR2 are SGDLS and YYNGEE. Trimming removed 3 bases from V and 3 bases from J, with 15 bases in between. The CDR3 extends over 15 amino acids. Here the CDR3 DNA reads TGTGCCAGCAGCGCAAGGGACGGAGGAGACACTGAAGCTTTCTTT. It is translated as CASSARDGGDTEAFF.

The chain's CDR3 is CACFRPGKISEQYF. The CDR3 bases are TGTGCCTGCTTCAGGCCCGGGAAGATAAGCGAGCAGTACTTC. The J gene is TRBJ2-7, the V gene TRBV30; possibly TRBD2 for D (5 bases). V was trimmed by 6 bases and J by 6 bases, leaving 21 bases between them. The germline V gene encodes CDR1 GTSNPN and CDR2 SVGIG (reference sequence). The CDR3 runs 14 residues.